The next 26 T cell receptor beta chains were all read from a single sample in a study of T-cell memory formation after mild COVID-19. TCRdb reprocessed the 5' RACE reads via MiXCR and lists one record per CDR3 protein. The sample comprises about 140,000 distinct CDR3 sequences, around 15% of which are singletons, and less than 15% rests with the top ten. Sequenced input: PBMCs or a T cell subset sorted from them (not recorded which). These receptors all come from an adult woman who had mild COVID-19 (a few samples of this study predate the infection). Cell type and time point are not known.

The chain uses TRBV6-5 and TRBJ2-3; 11 nucleotides match TRBD2. The CDR3 has 14 amino acids. V lost 6 bases, J lost 14 bases, and 13 bases stayed unmatched. The V gene's germline CDR1 is MNHEY and CDR2 SVGAGI. The CDR3 is CASRPLSGGAFVYF. In nucleotides, the CDR3 is TGTGCCAGCAGACCCCTTAGCGGGGGGGCGTTCGTGTATTTT.

The chain links TRBV30 to TRBJ1-1; D remains unclear. Deletions cut 0 bases from V and 2 bases from J, with 7 bases between. Germline values: CDR1 GTSNPN, CDR2 SVGIG (reference sequence). The CDR3 length is 13 residues. In DNA, the CDR3 is TGTGCCTGGAGTGTGGGGTTCAACACTGAAGCTTTCTTT. Amino acids: CAWSVGFNTEAFF.

This clonotype was picked up a small number of times. The chain joins TRBV20-1 to TRBJ2-4, with 8 bases fitting TRBD1. The ends lost 0 bases at V and 8 bases at J; junction bases unmatched: 0. The CDR3 length is 12 residues. Germline assignment: CDR1 DFQATT and CDR2 SNEGSKA (reference sequence). The CDR3 spells CSAREDRDIQYF. DNA of the CDR3: TGCAGTGCTAGAGAGGACAGGGACATTCAGTACTTC.

This clonotype turned up a few times. The V call is TRBV2, the J call TRBJ2-5; 11 positions agree with TRBD2. The CDR3 totals 17 residues. Germline V CDR1 and CDR2: SNHLY, FYNNEI. J was trimmed by 7 bases and V by 2 bases; bases with no gene match: 12. CDR3 in DNA: TGTGCCAGCAGTGAACTAGCGGGAGGTCCCGGGGAGGGGACCCAGTACTTC. This codes for CASSELAGGPGEGTQYF.

This clonotype was seen only a few times. V usage is TRBV18 and J usage is TRBJ2-7, with D tentatively TRBD2 (6 bases). Trimming pared 0 bases from V and 6 bases from J, leaving 9 bases between. The CDR3 sequence is 13 residues long. Germline CDR1 and CDR2: KGHSH and LQKENI. CDR3 DNA: TGTGCCAGCTCACCACCGCTGGGGGGCGAGCAGTACTTC. Residues: CASSPPLGGEQYF.

This clonotype was seen a handful of times. V and J are TRBV12-3 or TRBV12-4 and TRBJ2-1; the D call may be TRBD1 or TRBD2 (5 bases each). The V end was cut by 4 bases, the J end by 8 bases, with 18 bases between. This CDR3 spans 15 amino acids. The chain's CDR3 is CASSYGWDLGDEQFF. CDR3 nucleotide sequence: TGTGCCAGCAGTTACGGATGGGATTTGGGGGATGAGCAGTTCTTC.

This clonotype appeared a few times. The chain couples TRBV3-1 to TRBJ1-1; D not certain. The CDR3 consists of 15 residues. The ends were cut back, 0 bases at V and 0 bases at J, with 8 bases in the middle. Germline loops: CDR1 LGHDT, CDR2 YNNKEL (reference sequence). In DNA form, the CDR3 reads TGTGCCAGCAGCCAAGAAGGGCGGGTGAACACTGAAGCTTTCTTT. Translated, it gives CASSQEGRVNTEAFF.

This sequence joins TRBV7-8 and TRBJ2-2; a weak D match, TRBD2 (5 bases). CDR3 length equals 14 residues. The V and J ends lost 4 bases and 8 bases respectively, with 14 bases between them. CDR1 and CDR2 from the germline V gene are SGHVS and FQNEAQ. The CDR3 here is CASSSPGSGGELFF. For the CDR3, the DNA is TGTGCCAGCAGCTCCCCGGGTTCGGGAGGGGAGCTGTTTTTT.

This clonotype has at least ten counts. V is TRBV10-3 and J is TRBJ2-2, with D tentatively TRBD2 (7 bases). The V gene's germline CDR1 is ENHRY and CDR2 SYGVKD. Between the trimmed V and J ends, which lost 4 bases and 4 bases, there was a span of 13 bases. The CDR3 totals 15 residues. DNA of the CDR3: TGTGCCATCAGTGCGCGGGGGCCCCCCACCGGGGAGCTGTTTTTT. It yields the protein CAISARGPPTGELFF.

This clonotype was found a few times. The chain carries TRBV4-2 and TRBJ2-1; the match to TRBD2 covers 7 bases. Germline CDR1 LGHNA, CDR2 YNFKEQ. The V gene end was trimmed by 0 bases and the J gene end by 2 bases; junction bases not matched to a gene: 7. The CDR3 has 17 residues. CDR3 amino acids: CASSQDGLAATYNEQFF. The CDR3 bases are TGTGCCAGCAGCCAAGACGGCCTAGCGGCGACCTACAATGAGCAGTTCTTC.

As DNA, the CDR3 is TGCGCCAGCAGCCACGGGACTTACAATGAGCAGTTCTTC. Its protein is CASSHGTYNEQFF. This chain joins TRBV5-1 and TRBJ2-1; tentatively, D is TRBD2 (6 bases). V was trimmed by 4 bases and J by 4 bases, leaving 9 bases between them. Germline V gene lookup returns CDR1 SGHRS and CDR2 YFSETQ. The CDR3 has 13 residues.

J is TRBJ2-1 and V is TRBV7-9; the D gene is possibly TRBD2 (5 bases). V was pared by 2 bases and J by 0 bases, with 8 bases between. In germline, CDR1 is SEHNR, CDR2 FQNEAQ (reference sequence). The CDR3 covers 15 residues. CDR3 sequence (DNA): TGTGCCAGCAGCTTATCTGCGGGCTCCTACAATGAGCAGTTCTTC. Translated: CASSLSAGSYNEQFF.

The V call is TRBV7-9, the J call TRBJ2-3; 10 bases align to TRBD2. The germline CDR1 and CDR2 sequences are SEHNR and FQNEAQ (reference sequence). J was trimmed by 1 base and V by 2 bases; bases with no gene match: 6. The CDR3 runs 17 residues. Here the CDR3 reads CASSLLAGVRRTDTQYF. The DNA of the CDR3 is TGTGCCAGCAGCTTACTAGCGGGAGTCCGGCGCACAGATACGCAGTATTTT.

This clonotype was seen repeatedly, ten times or more. The chain recombines TRBV4-2 with TRBJ1-1; D might be TRBD1 (5 bases). The CDR3 extends over 16 amino acids. Germline V gene sequence: CDR1 LGHNA, CDR2 YNFKEQ. Trimming left V 6 bases short and J 3 bases short, with 20 bases between. The CDR3 sequence is CASREDPGRVDTEAFF. DNA for the CDR3: TGTGCCAGCAGGGAAGATCCAGGGCGCGTGGACACTGAAGCTTTCTTT.

This clonotype came up many times. The chain uses TRBV5-6 and TRBJ2-1, with TRBD1 matching over 9 bases. Germline CDR1 SGHDT, CDR2 YYEEEE. The CDR3 length is 14 residues. Trimming cost V 1 base and J 9 bases; bases outside gene matches: 5. CDR3 amino acids: CASSLRDRASEQFF. Written as DNA, the CDR3 is TGTGCCAGCAGCTTGCGGGACAGGGCTAGTGAGCAGTTCTTC.

This clonotype was picked up a small number of times. The chain combines TRBV7-6 with TRBJ1-5, with D maybe TRBD1 (6 bases). Trimming pared 5 bases from V and 3 bases from J, leaving 14 bases between. This CDR3 is built from 15 residues. Germline V gene sequence: CDR1 SGHVS, CDR2 FNYEAQ. The CDR3 nucleotides are TGTGCCAGCAGCCCAAGGGGGGGCCTCAATCAGCCCCAGCATTTT. Translated, it gives CASSPRGGLNQPQHF.

The genes are TRBV29-1 and TRBJ1-1; TRBD1 might be the D (5 bases). The CDR3 consists of 14 residues. Trimming took 6 bases from V and 2 from J, leaving 16 bases between them. Looked up from germline, CDR1 is SQVTM and CDR2 is ANQGSEA. The CDR3 is CSVRTRVANTEAFF. CDR3 in DNA: TGCAGCGTCCGGACAAGGGTGGCTAACACTGAAGCTTTCTTT.

The V gene is TRBV12-3 or TRBV12-4, the J gene TRBJ1-2, with unresolved D. CDR3 length: 10 residues. The V and J ends lost 2 bases and 6 bases respectively, with 1 base between them. The CDR3 loop is CASSLNGYTF. Written as DNA, the CDR3 is TGTGCCAGCAGTTTAAATGGCTACACCTTC.

This clonotype occurred a few times. The chain couples TRBV4-1 to TRBJ2-2; the match to TRBD1 covers 7 bases. Per germline, CDR1 MGHRA and CDR2 YSYEKL. The CDR3 totals 16 residues. V lost 3 bases and J lost 0; bases outside the gene matches: 4. CDR3 in amino acids: CASSQVGQTNTGELFF. CDR3 DNA: TGCGCCAGCAGCCAGGTGGGACAGACGAACACCGGGGAGCTGTTTTTT.

This chain joins TRBV25-1 and TRBJ2-7; D gene unclear. V lost 5 bases and J 1 base, leaving 9 bases between the germline ends. Germline V gene lookup returns CDR1 MGHDK and CDR2 SYGVNS. This CDR3 is 13 amino acids long. The CDR3 bases are TGTGCCAGCAGTAACGGGTGGTCCTACGAGCAGTACTTC. It specifies CASSNGWSYEQYF.

There are a few counts of this clonotype. This chain links TRBV12-3 or TRBV12-4 with TRBJ2-7; maybe TRBD1 (5 bases). The V end lost 1 base, the J end lost 4 bases, and 14 bases lay between the germline ends. This CDR3 has 15 amino acids. The CDR3 spells CASSLVRQGLYEQYF. The DNA of the CDR3 is TGTGCCAGCAGTTTAGTTAGGCAGGGTTTATACGAGCAGTACTTC.

This clonotype appeared a few times. V gene TRBV5-1 combines with J gene TRBJ1-1; D possibly corresponds to TRBD1 (5 bases). V gave up 7 bases and J gave up 1 base, with 14 bases separating them. The CDR3 length is 14 residues. Germline V gene sequence: CDR1 SGHRS, CDR2 YFSETQ. In nucleotides, the CDR3 is TGCGCCAGCGGGGCGGGGCCCTCGAACACTGAAGCTTTCTTT. This codes for CASGAGPSNTEAFF.

Only a few counts were recorded for this clonotype. The chain employs TRBV5-6 and TRBJ2-7, with a weak D call TRBD2 (6 bases). The germline V gene has CDR1 SGHDT and CDR2 YYEEEE. Trimming shortened V by 4 bases and J by 2 bases, and 13 bases separated the two germline ends. This CDR3 region has 14 residues. CDR3 sequence (DNA): TGTGCCAGCAGCCTGGGAGGTGCGACCTACGAGCAGTACTTC. It translates to CASSLGGATYEQYF.

The chain recombines TRBV6-5 with TRBJ2-3; D possibly matches TRBD1 or TRBD2 (5 bases each). Germline V CDR1 and CDR2: MNHEY, SVGAGI. V was cut by 2 bases and J by 3 bases, with 9 bases left in between. The CDR3 spans 14 residues. In DNA, the CDR3 is TGTGCCAGCAGTTACCTAGGGGAGACAGATACGCAGTATTTT. Protein product: CASSYLGETDTQYF.

This clonotype was seen only a few times. V usage is TRBV19 and J usage is TRBJ1-1; D gene uncertain. The CDR3 spans 15 residues. Germline V lookup: CDR1 LNHDA, CDR2 SQIVND (reference sequence). The ends were cut back, 5 bases at V and 4 bases at J, with 17 bases in the middle. CDR3 in amino acids: CASSPGLVGSTEAFF. The CDR3, as DNA: TGTGCCAGTAGTCCAGGCTTGGTGGGAAGCACTGAAGCTTTCTTT. The whole variable domain, remainder taken from reference TRBV19 and TRBJ1-1, is DGGITQSPKYLFRKEGQNVTLSCEQNLNHDAMYWYRQDPGQGLRLIYYSQIVNDFQKGDIAEGYSVSREKKESFPLTVTSAQKNPTAFYLCASSPGLVGSTEAFFGQGTRLTVV.

The chain carries TRBV5-1 and TRBJ2-2, with a weak D call TRBD2 (5 bases). CDR3 length equals 15 residues. Trimming pared 0 bases from V and 7 bases from J, leaving 13 bases between. Germline V lookup: CDR1 SGHRS, CDR2 YFSETQ. CDR3 sequence reads: CASSLVEGIGGELFF. The DNA of the CDR3 is TGCGCCAGCAGCTTGGTTGAGGGAATTGGCGGGGAGCTGTTTTTT.